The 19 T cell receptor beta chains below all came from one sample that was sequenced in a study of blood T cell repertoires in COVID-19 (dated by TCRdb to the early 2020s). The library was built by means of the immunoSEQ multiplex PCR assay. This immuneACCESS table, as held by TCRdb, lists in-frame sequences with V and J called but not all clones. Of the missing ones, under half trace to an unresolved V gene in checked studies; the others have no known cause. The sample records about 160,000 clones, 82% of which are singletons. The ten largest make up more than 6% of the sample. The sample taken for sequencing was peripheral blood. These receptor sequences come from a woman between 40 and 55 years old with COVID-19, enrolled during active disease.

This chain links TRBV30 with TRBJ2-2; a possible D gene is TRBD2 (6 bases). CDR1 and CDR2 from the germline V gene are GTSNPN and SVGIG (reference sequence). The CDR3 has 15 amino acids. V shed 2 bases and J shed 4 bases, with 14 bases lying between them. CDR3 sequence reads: CAWSSPGAVTGELFF. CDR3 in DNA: TGTGCCTGGAGTTCTCCGGGAGCCGTCACCGGGGAGCTGTTTTTT.

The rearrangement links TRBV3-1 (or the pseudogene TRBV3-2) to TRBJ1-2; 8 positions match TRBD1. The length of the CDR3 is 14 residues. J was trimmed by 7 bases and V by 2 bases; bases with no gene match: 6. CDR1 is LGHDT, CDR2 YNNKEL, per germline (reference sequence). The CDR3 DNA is TGTGCCAGCAGCCAAAATGACAGGGGCTTTGGCTACACCTTC. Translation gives CASSQNDRGFGYTF.

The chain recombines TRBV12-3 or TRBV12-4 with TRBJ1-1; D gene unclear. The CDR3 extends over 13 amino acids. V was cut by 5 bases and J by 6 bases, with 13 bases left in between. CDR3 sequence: CASSLVVYAEAFF. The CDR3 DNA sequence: TGTGCCAGCAGTCTTGTAGTATACGCTGAAGCTTTCTTT.

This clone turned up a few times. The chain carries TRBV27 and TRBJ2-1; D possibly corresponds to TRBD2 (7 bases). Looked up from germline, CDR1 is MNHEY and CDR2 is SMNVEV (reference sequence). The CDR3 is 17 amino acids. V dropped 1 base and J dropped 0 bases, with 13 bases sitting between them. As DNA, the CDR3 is TGTGCCAGCAGTTTATTCTTCGGGGGGCGCTCCTACAATGAGCAGTTCTTC. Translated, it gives CASSLFFGGRSYNEQFF.

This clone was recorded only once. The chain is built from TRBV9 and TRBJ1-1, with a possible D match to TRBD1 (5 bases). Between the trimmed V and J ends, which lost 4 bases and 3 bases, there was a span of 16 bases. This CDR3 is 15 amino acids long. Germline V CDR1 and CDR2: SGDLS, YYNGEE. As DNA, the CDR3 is TGTGCCAGCAGCTCGGGGGATGTTATACACACTGAAGCTTTCTTT. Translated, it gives CASSSGDVIHTEAFF.

CDR3 loop: CASSQVGVTGTGPYEQYF. The CDR3 DNA reads as TGCGCCAGCAGCCAAGTAGGAGTGACAGGGACAGGGCCCTACGAGCAGTACTTC. The chain has TRBV4-1 and TRBJ2-5; 9 nucleotides align to TRBD1. The J call is doubtful: the DNA matches TRBJ2-7 better. From germline, CDR1 is MGHRA and CDR2 YSYEKL. The CDR3 loop spans 18 amino acids.

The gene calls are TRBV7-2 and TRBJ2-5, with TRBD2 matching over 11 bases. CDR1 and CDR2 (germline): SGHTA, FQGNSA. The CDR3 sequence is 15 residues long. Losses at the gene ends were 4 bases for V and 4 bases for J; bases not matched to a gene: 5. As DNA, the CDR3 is TGTGCCAGCAGCTCCACTAGCGGGAGCGGAGAGACCCAGTACTTC. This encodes CASSSTSGSGETQYF. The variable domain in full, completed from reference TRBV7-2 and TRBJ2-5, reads GAGVSQSPSNKVTEKGKDVELRCDPISGHTALYWYRQSLGQGLEFLIYFQGNSAPDKSGLPSDRFSAERTGGSVSTLTIQRTQQEDSAVYLCASSSTSGSGETQYFGPGTRLLVL.

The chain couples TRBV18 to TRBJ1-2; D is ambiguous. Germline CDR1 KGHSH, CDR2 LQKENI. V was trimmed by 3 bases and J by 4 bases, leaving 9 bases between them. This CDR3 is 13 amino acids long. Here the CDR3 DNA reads TGTGCCAGCTCACCCGAGGACTTCTATGGCTACACCTTC. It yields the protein CASSPEDFYGYTF.

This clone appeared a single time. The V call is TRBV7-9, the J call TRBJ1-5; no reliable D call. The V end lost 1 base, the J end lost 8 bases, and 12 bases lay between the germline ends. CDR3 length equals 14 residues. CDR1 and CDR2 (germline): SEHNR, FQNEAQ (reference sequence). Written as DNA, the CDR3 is TGTGCCAGCAGCTTAGGAGGGATGGTAGAGCCCCAGCATTTT. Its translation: CASSLGGMVEPQHF.

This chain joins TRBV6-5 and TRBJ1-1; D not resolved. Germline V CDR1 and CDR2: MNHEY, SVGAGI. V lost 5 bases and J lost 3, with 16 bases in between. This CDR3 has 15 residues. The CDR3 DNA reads TGTGCCAGCAGTCCCCCATGGTCTCGAGACACTGAAGCTTTCTTT. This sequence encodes CASSPPWSRDTEAFF.

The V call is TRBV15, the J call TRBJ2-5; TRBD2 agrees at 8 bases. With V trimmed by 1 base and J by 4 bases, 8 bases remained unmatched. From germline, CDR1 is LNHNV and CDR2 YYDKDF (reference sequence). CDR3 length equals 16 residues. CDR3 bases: TGTGCCACCAGCAGAGTTCGGCGGGGGGCGGGAGAGACCCAGTACTTC. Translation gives CATSRVRRGAGETQYF.

The CDR3 bases are TGTGCCAGCACCCCCCTGTCCTATAATTCACCCCTCCACTTT. It encodes CASTPLSYNSPLHF. This chain uses TRBV28 with TRBJ1-6; D remains unclear. The CDR3 is 14 amino acids. CDR1 and CDR2 (germline): MDHEN, SYDVKM. Trimming removed 7 bases at V and 1 base at J, with 8 bases between.

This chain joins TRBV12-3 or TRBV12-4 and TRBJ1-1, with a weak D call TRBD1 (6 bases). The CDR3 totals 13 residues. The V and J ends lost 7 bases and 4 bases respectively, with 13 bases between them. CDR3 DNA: TGTGCCAGCAATACACAGGGCATCACTGAAGCTTTCTTT. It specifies CASNTQGITEAFF.

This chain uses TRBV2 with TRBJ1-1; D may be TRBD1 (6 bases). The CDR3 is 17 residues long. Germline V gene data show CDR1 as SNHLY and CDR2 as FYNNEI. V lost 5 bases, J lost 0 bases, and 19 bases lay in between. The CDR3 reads CASSFGRGGELNTEAFF. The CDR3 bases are TGTGCCAGCAGTTTTGGCAGGGGAGGGGAATTGAACACTGAAGCTTTCTTT.

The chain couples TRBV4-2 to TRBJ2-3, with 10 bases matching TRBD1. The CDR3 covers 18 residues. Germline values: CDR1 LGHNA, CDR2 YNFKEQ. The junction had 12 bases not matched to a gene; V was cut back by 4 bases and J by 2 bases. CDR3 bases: TGTGCCAGCAGCCTAACCGGGACAGGGGTGAGGGACACAGATACGCAGTATTTT. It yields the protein CASSLTGTGVRDTDTQYF.

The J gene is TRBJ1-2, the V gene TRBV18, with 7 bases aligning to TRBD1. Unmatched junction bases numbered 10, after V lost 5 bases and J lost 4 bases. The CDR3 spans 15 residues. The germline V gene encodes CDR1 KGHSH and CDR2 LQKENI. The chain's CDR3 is CASSSGGGLTYGYTF. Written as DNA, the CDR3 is TGTGCCAGCTCATCAGGGGGTGGATTGACCTATGGCTACACCTTC.

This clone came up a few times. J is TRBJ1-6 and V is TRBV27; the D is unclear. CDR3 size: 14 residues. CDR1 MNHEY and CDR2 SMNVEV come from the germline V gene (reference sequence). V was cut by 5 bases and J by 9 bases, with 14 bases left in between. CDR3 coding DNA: TGTGCCAGCAGTACCCCCTATGTGAGTTCACCCCTCCACTTT. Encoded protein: CASSTPYVSSPLHF.

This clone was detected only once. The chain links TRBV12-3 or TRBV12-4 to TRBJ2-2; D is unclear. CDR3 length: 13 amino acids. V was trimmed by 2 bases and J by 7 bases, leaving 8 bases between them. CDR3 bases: TGTGCCAGCAGTTTAATTGGCTTCGGGGAGCTGTTTTTT. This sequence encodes CASSLIGFGELFF.

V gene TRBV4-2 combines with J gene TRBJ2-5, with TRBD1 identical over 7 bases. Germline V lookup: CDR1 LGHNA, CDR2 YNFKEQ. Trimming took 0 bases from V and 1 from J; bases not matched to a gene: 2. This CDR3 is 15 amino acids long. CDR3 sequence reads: CASSQDGDSQETQYF. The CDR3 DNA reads TGTGCCAGCAGCCAAGATGGGGACAGCCAAGAGACCCAGTACTTC.